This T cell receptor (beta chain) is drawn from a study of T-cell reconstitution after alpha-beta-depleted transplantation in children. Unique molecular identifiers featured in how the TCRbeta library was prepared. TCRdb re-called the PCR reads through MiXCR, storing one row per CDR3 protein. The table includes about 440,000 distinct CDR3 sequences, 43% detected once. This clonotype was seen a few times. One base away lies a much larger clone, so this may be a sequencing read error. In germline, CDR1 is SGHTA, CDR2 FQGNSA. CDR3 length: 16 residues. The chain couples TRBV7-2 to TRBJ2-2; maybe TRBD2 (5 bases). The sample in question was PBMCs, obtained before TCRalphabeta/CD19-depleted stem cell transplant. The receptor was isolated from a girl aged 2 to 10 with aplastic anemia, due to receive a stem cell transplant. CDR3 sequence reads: CASSPTSGRNTVELFF. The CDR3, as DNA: TGTGCCAGCAGCCCTACCAGCGGTCGGAACACCGTGGAGCTGTTTTTT.